The sequence of this TCR beta chain was determined in a study of blood T cell repertoires in COVID-19. Study details: The cDNA or gDNA used as material had been derived from T cells, B-cell-depleted T cells, or PBMCs.

V was pared by 4 bases and J by 1 base, with 7 bases of the junction left unmatched. The CDR3 sequence is 16 residues long. Germline V gene data show CDR1 as SGHRS and CDR2 as YFSETQ. The table came from immunoSEQ multiplex PCR; TCRdb's copy has only in-frame clones and leaves some out. The sample lists 100,000 or so clones; about 89% were seen once. The TCR originated in a woman between 45 and 60 years old in a cohort sampled during active COVID-19. The sequenced sample consisted of peripheral blood. This rearrangement joins TRBV5-1 to TRBJ2-2, with 7 bases identical to TRBD2. The CDR3 region has the DNA TGCGCCAGCAGCCCCTACCCGGGAGGGAACACCGGGGAGCTGTTTTTT. It translates to CASSPYPGGNTGELFF.